The present T cell receptor (beta chain) was sequenced within a study of T cell changes during pregnancy in multiple sclerosis (dated by TCRdb to about 2019). With regard to the full study: The study examined how the T cell repertoire changed over the course of pregnancy in women with multiple sclerosis.

The germline V gene supplies CDR1 MDHEN and CDR2 SYDVKM. Germline trimming amounts to 6 bases on V and 3 bases on J, with 17 as the count of junction bases outside the gene matches. The CDR3 holds 18 amino acids from the cysteine to the phenylalanine. The sequence is cut down to CDR3 DNA, 54 bases in frame from base 1. Library construction relied on the immunoSEQ multiplex PCR assay. TCRdb mirrors the immuneACCESS table, restricted to in-frame sequences. Some clones are absent from its copies; in checked studies, under half trace to an unresolved V gene, and the reason for the others is unknown. In all, the sample holds around 44,000 clones, and about 87% of those were seen once. The ten largest clones take up 1.2% of the sample. This clone was detected only once. What antigen it recognizes has not been identified. It has no much larger one-base neighbor in the sample; base qualities were not kept.

This receptor was identified in a female donor with multiple sclerosis, enrolled in a pregnancy study. The sequences come from CD4+ T cells from peripheral blood mononuclear cells, collected in the second trimester of pregnancy. Rearrangement joined TRBV28 to TRBJ2-7; 10 bases in the junction line up with TRBD1. The DNA is as follows: TGTGCCAGCAGCCTTATTGGGGACAGGGGAAATCTGAACTACGAGCAGTACTTC. Translated, it reads CASSLIGDRGNLNYEQYF.